Shown below are 28 T cell receptor beta chains from a single sample sequenced in a study of Graves' ophthalmopathy and Graves' hyperthyroidism listed by TCRdb under 2018. TCRdb records Illumina HiSeq 2000 as the sequencer. TCR beta CDR3 regions were amplified from RNA transcripts for repertoire sequencing. The first round of RT-PCR was done with HTBI primers and the Qiagen OneStep RT-PCR kit, and was followed by a second round of multiplex PCR, then size selection and purification. TCRdb handled the public reads itself, with Q25 trimming in fastp and clone calling in MiXCR, and kept productive beta chains. CDR3 protein sequences are deduplicated, and each keeps its most common genes and DNA. The sample table contains just over 600,000 distinct CDR3 sequences; only one count was recorded for about a fifth of them. The ten largest account for around 6.9% of the sample. Sequenced: peripheral blood. The source of these receptors is a woman in her late teens or twenties with stable Graves' hyperthyroidism. Some clones in this sample may be carry-over from other donors' samples. Donor details come from another sample of the same person, matched by shared clones.

This clonotype was picked up a small number of times. The genes are TRBV4-2 and TRBJ1-1; a possible D gene is TRBD1 (6 bases). The V gene lost 3 bases and the J gene lost 0 bases, with 17 bases spanning the gap. The CDR3 extends over 17 amino acids. CDR1 and CDR2 from the germline V gene are LGHNA and YNFKEQ. The CDR3 bases are TGTGCCAGCAGCCAGGCCAGACAGGAAGATATGAACACTGAAGCTTTCTTT. Translating it yields CASSQARQEDMNTEAFF.

This clonotype came up many times. The chain joins TRBV4-1 to TRBJ2-7; D ambiguous. Germline values: CDR1 MGHRA, CDR2 YSYEKL. The CDR3 loop spans 13 amino acids. The V and J ends lost 1 base and 3 bases respectively, with 7 bases between them. CDR3 nucleotides: TGCGCCAGCAGCCAAGGTAGCCGCTACGAGCAGTACTTC. As protein: CASSQGSRYEQYF.

This clonotype was found many times. The chain combines TRBV6-4 with TRBJ1-1; D possibly corresponds to TRBD1 (5 bases). CDR3 length: 17 amino acids. Germline-derived CDR1 and CDR2 are MRHNA and SNTAGT. Trimming stripped 5 bases from V and 1 base from J, with 20 bases between. CDR3 nucleotides: TGTGCCAGCAGTAACGATTTCACCCGGGGGGAGAACACTGAAGCTTTCTTT. Amino acids: CASSNDFTRGENTEAFF.

There are many counts of this clonotype. This chain connects TRBV12-5 to TRBJ2-2; possible D gene TRBD2, 5 bases. Germline V gene lookup returns CDR1 LGHNT and CDR2 FRNRAP. The CDR3 has 14 amino acids. V lost 4 bases, J lost 5 bases, and 11 bases lay in between. The CDR3 DNA follows: TGTGCTAGTGGTTCCTCGACGGGAACCGGGGAGCTGTTTTTT. It is translated as CASGSSTGTGELFF.

This clonotype was detected many times. The chain employs TRBV12-3 or TRBV12-4 and TRBJ2-2; D gene unclear. There are 16 residues in the CDR3. V was shortened by 4 bases and J by 6 bases, with 18 bases between the two germline ends. The CDR3 region is CASSSYPAKGPGELFF. The CDR3 DNA follows: TGTGCCAGCAGTTCTTACCCTGCTAAAGGACCCGGGGAGCTGTTTTTT.

This clonotype showed up many times. Possible read error: a much larger clone is one base away. V and J are TRBV11-2 and TRBJ1-5, with unresolved D. The CDR3 runs to 13 residues. Germline CDR1 SGHAT, CDR2 FQNNGV. Trimming stripped 3 bases from V and 1 base from J, with 4 bases between. As DNA, the CDR3 is TGTGCCAGCAGCTTCGCGAGCAATCAGCCCCAGCATTTT. Encoded protein: CASSFASNQPQHF.

The V and J genes are TRBV12-3 or TRBV12-4 and TRBJ1-1; D is uncertain. The V gene lost 3 bases and the J gene lost 8 bases, with 10 bases spanning the gap. CDR3 size: 12 residues. CDR3 coding DNA: TGTGCCAGCAGTTTCAGGCAGTTGGAAGCTTTCTTT. It yields the protein CASSFRQLEAFF.

There are many counts of this clonotype. V gene TRBV19 combines with J gene TRBJ2-7, with D perhaps matching TRBD2 (6 bases). CDR1 LNHDA and CDR2 SQIVND come from the germline V gene (reference sequence). V gave up 6 bases and J gave up 2 bases, with 14 bases separating them. The CDR3 is made up of 14 amino acids. The CDR3 loop is CASRARDFPYEQYF. In DNA, the CDR3 is TGTGCCAGTAGGGCGAGGGACTTTCCCTACGAGCAGTACTTC.

CDR3 DNA: TGTGCCAGCAGCCGGCTATTTCCGGTACAGGGTAGCGATCAGTACTTC. Its protein product is CASSRLFPVQGSDQYF. V is TRBV12-3 or TRBV12-4 and J is TRBJ2-7; a possible D gene is TRBD1 (6 bases). Trimming cost V 6 bases and J 10 bases, with 28 bases left between them. The CDR3 consists of 16 residues.

This clonotype showed up many times. The chain has TRBV7-8 and TRBJ1-2; no clear D. Germline V gene sequence: CDR1 SGHVS, CDR2 FQNEAQ. The CDR3 runs 15 residues. V was pared by 0 bases and J by 5 bases, with 13 bases between. This chain's CDR3 is CASSLARRRTYGYTF. CDR3 coding DNA: TGTGCCAGCAGCTTAGCTCGTCGGCGAACATATGGCTACACCTTC.

This clonotype was seen repeatedly, ten times or more. DNA of the CDR3: TGTGCCATCAGTTTGACAGACTCGTACCAAGAGACCCAGTACTTC. Its protein is CAISLTDSYQETQYF. The rearrangement uses TRBV10-3 and TRBJ2-5; a weak D match, TRBD1 (5 bases). Germline V lookup: CDR1 ENHRY, CDR2 SYGVKD. The V gene lost 5 bases and the J gene lost 0 bases, with 13 bases spanning the gap. The CDR3 spans 15 residues.

V gene TRBV28 combines with J gene TRBJ1-1; D gene unclear. V shed 2 bases and J shed 3 bases, with 7 bases lying between them. The CDR3 is 13 amino acids. Germline CDR1 and CDR2: MDHEN and SYDVKM. CDR3 in DNA: TGTGCCAGCAGTTTAGGAGATTACACTGAAGCTTTCTTT. Encoded protein: CASSLGDYTEAFF.

This clonotype has only a few counts. The chain carries TRBV7-9 and TRBJ2-5, with 8 bases fitting TRBD1. Germline V lookup: CDR1 SEHNR, CDR2 FQNEAQ (reference sequence). V shed 3 bases, J shed 5 bases, and the junction held 5 bases outside the gene matches. This CDR3 comprises 14 residues. CDR3 in DNA: TGTGCCAGCAGCTTGGGACAGGCCCGGGAGACCCAGTACTTC. It yields the protein CASSLGQARETQYF.

The chain is built from TRBV30 and TRBJ2-7, with a tentative D call TRBD1 (6 bases). Per the germline V gene, CDR1 is GTSNPN and CDR2 is SVGIG (reference sequence). The CDR3 totals 12 residues. V lost 4 bases and J 5 bases, leaving 12 bases between the germline ends. The CDR3 DNA reads TGTGCCTGGACAGGGGATTCCCACGAGCAGTACTTC. It yields the protein CAWTGDSHEQYF.

The chain carries TRBV12-3 or TRBV12-4 and TRBJ1-6; 8 positions match TRBD1. This CDR3 comprises 15 residues. V trimming: 6 bases; J trimming: 10 bases; junction bases outside the gene matches: 11. CDR3 nucleotides: TGTGCCAGCAGATTGACAGGGGTTGGGGGCTCACCCCTCCACTTT. Amino acid sequence: CASRLTGVGGSPLHF.

Details on this clonotype: This may arise from a read error, as a much more abundant clone is one base away. The chain links TRBV11-2 to TRBJ2-4; D may be TRBD1 (6 bases). From germline, CDR1 is SGHAT and CDR2 FQNNGV. The CDR3 is 17 amino acids. CDR3 protein: CASSLNGQIVAKNMQYF. CDR3 coding DNA: TGTGCCAGCAGCTTAAATGGACAGATAGTAGCCAAAAACATGCAGTACTTC.

In its sample, this clonotype was seen many times. The chain recombines TRBV12-3 or TRBV12-4 with TRBJ2-6; 8 bases line up with TRBD2. There are 16 residues in the CDR3. J gave up 0 bases and V 11 bases, and 9 bases lay outside the gene matches. CDR3 sequence reads: CASPRGGSSGANVLTF. The CDR3 DNA sequence: TGTGCCTCCCCTCGGGGGGGTAGCTCTGGGGCCAACGTCCTGACTTTC.

This clonotype was recorded many times. The chain combines TRBV11-2 with TRBJ1-2; D is undetermined. The germline gives CDR1 SGHAT, CDR2 FQNNGV. V dropped 2 bases and J dropped 0 bases, with 7 bases sitting between them. The CDR3 is 14 residues long. In DNA, the CDR3 is TGTGCCAGCAGCTTAACCAGGACTAACTATGGCTACACCTTC. Translating gives CASSLTRTNYGYTF.

This clonotype was seen at least ten times. This chain uses TRBV6-5 with TRBJ1-2, with 9 bases fitting TRBD1. CDR3 length: 14 residues. J gave up 8 bases and V 0 bases, and 4 bases lay outside the gene matches. Per germline, CDR1 MNHEY and CDR2 SVGAGI. CDR3 residues: CASSYSWTGDGYTF. The CDR3 bases are TGTGCCAGCAGTTACTCGTGGACAGGGGACGGCTACACCTTC.

The table lists this clonotype with a few counts. The chain recombines TRBV28 with TRBJ2-7, with D unresolved. In germline, CDR1 is MDHEN, CDR2 SYDVKM. This CDR3 is built from 14 residues. V was shortened by 2 bases and J by 2 bases, with 10 bases between the two germline ends. CDR3 nucleotide sequence: TGTGCCAGCAGTTTAGGCTGGCTGGCCTACGAGCAGTACTTC. As protein: CASSLGWLAYEQYF.

In this sample, this clonotype turned up many times. The gene calls are TRBV18 and TRBJ1-1; D uncertain. The V gene's germline CDR1 is KGHSH and CDR2 LQKENI. V shed 1 base and J shed 1 base, with 7 bases lying between them. This CDR3 is built from 14 residues. This chain's CDR3 is CASSPQKGNTEAFF. DNA for the CDR3: TGTGCCAGCTCACCACAGAAGGGGAACACTGAAGCTTTCTTT. Full variable domain (rest looked up from reference TRBV18 and TRBJ1-1): NAGVMQNPRHLVRRRGQEARLRCSPMKGHSHVYWYRQLPEEGLKFMVYLQKENIIDESGMPKERFSAEFPKEGPSILRIQQVVRGDSAAYFCASSPQKGNTEAFFGQGTRLTVV.

A word on this clonotype: A clone one base away is much larger, so this may be a read error. The chain combines TRBV20-1 with TRBJ1-5, with a possible D match to TRBD1 (5 bases). This CDR3 contains 14 residues. Germline V gene sequence: CDR1 DFQATT, CDR2 SNEGSKA (reference sequence). Written as DNA, the CDR3 is TGCATTGCTAGAATTTCGGGACTGAATCAGCCCCAGCATTTT. The encoded protein is CIARISGLNQPQHF.

This chain joins TRBV27 and TRBJ2-7, with D perhaps TRBD1 (5 bases). This CDR3 is built from 15 residues. V was shortened by 3 bases and J by 5 bases, with 17 bases between the two germline ends. The germline V gene has CDR1 MNHEY and CDR2 SMNVEV (reference sequence). Written as DNA, the CDR3 is TGTGCCAGCAGTTTGGTGAGCGAAGGGGAACACGAGCAGTACTTC. Translation gives CASSLVSEGEHEQYF.

The sample holds many counts of this clonotype. The V and J genes are TRBV20-1 and TRBJ2-7; 10 bases line up with TRBD2. The CDR3 covers 14 residues. V gave up 2 bases and J gave up 4 bases; unmatched junction bases: 5. Germline V gives CDR1 DFQATT, CDR2 SNEGSKA (reference sequence). The DNA for the CDR3 is TGCAGTGCTAGAAGGACTAGCGGACGTTACGAGCAGTACTTC. This sequence encodes CSARRTSGRYEQYF.

V usage is TRBV7-8 and J usage is TRBJ1-2; D is possibly TRBD1 (5 bases). This CDR3 spans 15 amino acids. The ends were cut back, 2 bases at V and 3 bases at J, with 13 bases in the middle. The germline gives CDR1 SGHVS, CDR2 FQNEAQ. CDR3 in amino acids: CASSLLSTVYYGYTF. The CDR3 region has the DNA TGTGCCAGCAGCTTACTTTCGACAGTCTACTATGGCTACACCTTC.

This rearrangement joins TRBV6-2 or TRBV6-3 to TRBJ2-5; 15 nucleotides match TRBD2. The V and J ends lost 3 bases and 4 bases, in that order; junction bases with no gene match: 15. CDR1 is MNHEY and CDR2 is SVGEGT in the germline V gene. This CDR3 spans 20 amino acids. CDR3 coding DNA: TGTGCCAGCAGTTATTCTGGACTAGCGGGGGGGGAAGGCTTTATAGAGACCCAGTACTTC. This encodes CASSYSGLAGGEGFIETQYF.

This clonotype occurred many times. A read error may be the cause here, since a much bigger clone is one base away. V gene TRBV19 combines with J gene TRBJ1-6; D is perhaps TRBD1 (6 bases). CDR3 length: 15 residues. The germline gives CDR1 LNHDA, CDR2 SQIVND (reference sequence). CDR3 region: CASSRWGQGSSHLHF. The CDR3 DNA is TGTGCCAGTAGTAGGTGGGGGCAGGGAAGTTCACACCTCCACTTT.

This clonotype was counted only a few times. The junction departs from the called germline gene at one end, perhaps through a read error. V is TRBV28 and J is TRBJ1-2; D call uncertain. Germline V CDR1 and CDR2: MDHEN, SYDVKM. The CDR3 has 12 amino acids. The CDR3 is CASSLGQSGYIF. The CDR3 nucleotides are TGTGCCAGCAGCTTGGGCCAGAGCGGCTACATCTTC.